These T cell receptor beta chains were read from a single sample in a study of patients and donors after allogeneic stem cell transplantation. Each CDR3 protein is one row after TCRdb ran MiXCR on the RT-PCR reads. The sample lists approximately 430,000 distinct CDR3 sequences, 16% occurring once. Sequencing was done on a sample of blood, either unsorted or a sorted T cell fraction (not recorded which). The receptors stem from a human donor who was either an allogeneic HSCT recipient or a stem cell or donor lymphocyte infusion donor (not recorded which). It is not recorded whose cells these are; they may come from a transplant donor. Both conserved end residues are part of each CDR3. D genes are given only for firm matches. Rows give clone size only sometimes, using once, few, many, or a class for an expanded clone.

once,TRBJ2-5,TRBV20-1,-,CSARGGTPGRNQYF,TGCAGTGCTAGAGGGGGGACTCCGGGGAGGAACCAGTACTTC
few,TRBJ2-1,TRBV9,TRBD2,CASSVEERGVYEQFF,TGTGCCAGCAGCGTAGAGGAGCGGGGGGTATACGAGCAGTTCTTC
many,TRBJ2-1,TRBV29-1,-,CSVEDLGRSYNEQFF,TGCAGCGTTGAAGATTTAGGACGCTCCTACAATGAGCAGTTCTTC
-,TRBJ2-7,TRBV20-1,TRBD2,CSARFGTSGLSYEQYF,TGCAGTGCTAGGTTCGGGACTAGCGGACTCTCCTACGAGCAGTACTTC
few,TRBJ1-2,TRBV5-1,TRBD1,CASSLRGTDSRSGYTF,TGCGCCAGCAGCTTACGAGGGACAGACTCACGGAGTGGCTACACCTTC
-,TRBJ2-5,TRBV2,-,CASSEMMASETQYF,TGTGCCAGCAGTGAAATGATGGCATCCGAGACCCAGTACTTC
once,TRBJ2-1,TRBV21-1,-,CASSKVGSGGSVGEQFF,TGTGCCAGCAGCAAAGTAGGGTCAGGGGGCTCAGTGGGTGAGCAGTTCTTC
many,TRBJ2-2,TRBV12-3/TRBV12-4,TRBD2,CASSLSRGGYAGELFF,TGTGCCAGCAGTCTTTCCCGGGGGGGGTACGCCGGGGAGCTGTTTTTT
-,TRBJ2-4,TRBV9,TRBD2,CASSVGGGTIQYF,TGTGCCAGCAGCGTCGGGGGGGGTACCATTCAGTACTTC
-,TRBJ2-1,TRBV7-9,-,CASSLVKGVHEQFF,TGTGCCAGCAGCTTAGTGAAAGGGGTGCATGAGCAGTTCTTC
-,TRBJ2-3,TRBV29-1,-,CSVDGDSTDTQYF,TGCAGCGTTGACGGGGATAGCACAGATACGCAGTATTTT
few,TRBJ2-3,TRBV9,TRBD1,CASSESWTGVVDTQYF,TGTGCCAGCAGCGAAAGCTGGACAGGGGTTGTAGATACGCAGTATTTT
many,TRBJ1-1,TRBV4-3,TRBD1,CASSPIQGPTNTEAFF,TGCGCCAGCAGCCCGATACAGGGGCCTACTAACACTGAAGCTTTCTTT
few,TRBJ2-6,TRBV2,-,CAGYRDNLSTGANVLTF,TGTGCCGGTTACCGGGACAATCTTTCGACTGGGGCCAACGTCCTGACTTTC
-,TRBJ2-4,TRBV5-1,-,CASSLVEAAKNIQYF,TGCGCCAGCAGCTTAGTGGAGGCGGCCAAAAACATTCAGTACTTC
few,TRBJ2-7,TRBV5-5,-,CASSRPPRAKFYEQYF,TGTGCCAGCAGTCGACCACCTCGGGCCAAGTTCTACGAGCAGTACTTC
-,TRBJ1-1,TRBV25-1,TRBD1,CASSESETGRTEAFF,TGTGCCAGCAGTGAATCCGAGACAGGGCGGACTGAAGCTTTCTTT
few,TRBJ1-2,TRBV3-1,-,CASSQQAGGYGYTF,TGTGCCAGCAGCCAACAAGCGGGAGGCTATGGCTACACCTTC
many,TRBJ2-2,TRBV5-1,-,CASSGGRVGTGELFF,TGCGCCAGCAGCGGGGGAAGGGTCGGCACCGGGGAGCTGTTTTTT
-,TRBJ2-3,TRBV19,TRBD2,CASSIDPSGAGDTQYF,TGTGCCAGTAGTATAGACCCTAGCGGGGCCGGAGATACGCAGTATTTT
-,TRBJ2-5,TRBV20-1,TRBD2,CSARNPFLTSGPQETQYF,TGCAGTGCTAGAAACCCCTTCTTGACTAGCGGGCCTCAAGAGACCCAGTACTTC
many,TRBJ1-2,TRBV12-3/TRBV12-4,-,CASSLATRYGYTF,TGTGCCAGCAGTTTAGCGACACGGTATGGCTACACCTTC
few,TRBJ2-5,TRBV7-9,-,CASSLSTGETQYF,TGTGCCAGCAGCCTGTCGACGGGGGAGACCCAGTACTTC
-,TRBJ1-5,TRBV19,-,CASRSPDQGMDQPQHF,TGTGCCAGTAGATCACCTGATCAGGGAATGGATCAGCCCCAGCATTTT
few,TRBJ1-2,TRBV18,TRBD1,CASRDSGGYGYTF,TGTGCCAGCCGGGACAGCGGGGGCTATGGCTACACCTTC
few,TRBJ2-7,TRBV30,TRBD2,CAWDSGKGWEQYF,TGTGCCTGGGATAGCGGGAAAGGGTGGGAGCAGTACTTC
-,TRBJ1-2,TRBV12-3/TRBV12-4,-,CASSLGRGREGYGYTF,TGTGCCAGCAGTTTAGGCAGGGGTAGAGAGGGCTATGGCTACACCTTC
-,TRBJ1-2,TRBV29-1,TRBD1,CSVEVQGANYGYTF,TGCAGCGTTGAAGTCCAGGGGGCTAACTATGGCTACACCTTC
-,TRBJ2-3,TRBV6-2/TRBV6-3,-,CASIEPPDTQYF,TGTGCCAGCATCGAACCCCCGGATACGCAGTATTTT
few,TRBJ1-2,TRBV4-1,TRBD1,CASSQPSSGTGEMWGYTF,TGCGCCAGCAGCCAACCTTCCTCCGGGACAGGGGAAATGTGGGGCTACACCTTC
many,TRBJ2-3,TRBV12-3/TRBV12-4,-,CASSSGQAKGDTQYF,TGTGCCAGCAGTTCAGGACAAGCTAAGGGCGATACGCAGTATTTT
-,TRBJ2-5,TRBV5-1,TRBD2,CASSLAGSGTQETQYF,TGCGCCAGCAGCTTGGCCGGGAGCGGGACCCAAGAGACCCAGTACTTC
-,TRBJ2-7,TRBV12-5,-,CASGPFAAGEQYF,TGTGCTAGTGGTCCCTTTGCCGCGGGGGAGCAGTACTTC
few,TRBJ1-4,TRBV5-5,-,CASSLAGNRVREKLFF,TGTGCCAGCAGCTTGGCAGGGAACAGGGTTCGAGAAAAACTGTTTTTT
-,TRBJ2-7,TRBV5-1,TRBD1,CASSSAGTGSIYEQYF,TGCGCCAGCAGCTCTGCCGGGACAGGGTCCATCTACGAGCAGTACTTC